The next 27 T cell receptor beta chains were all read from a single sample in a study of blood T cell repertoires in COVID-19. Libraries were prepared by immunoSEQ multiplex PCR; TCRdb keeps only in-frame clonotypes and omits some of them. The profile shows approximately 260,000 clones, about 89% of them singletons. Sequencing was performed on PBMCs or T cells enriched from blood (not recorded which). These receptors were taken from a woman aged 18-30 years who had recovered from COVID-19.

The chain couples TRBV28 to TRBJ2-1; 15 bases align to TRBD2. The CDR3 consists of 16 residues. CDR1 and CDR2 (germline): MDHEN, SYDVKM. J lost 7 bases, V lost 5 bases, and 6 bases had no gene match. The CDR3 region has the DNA TGTGCCAGCAGTCGCTCCGGGACTAGCGGGAGGAATGAGCAGTTCTTC. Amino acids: CASSRSGTSGRNEQFF.

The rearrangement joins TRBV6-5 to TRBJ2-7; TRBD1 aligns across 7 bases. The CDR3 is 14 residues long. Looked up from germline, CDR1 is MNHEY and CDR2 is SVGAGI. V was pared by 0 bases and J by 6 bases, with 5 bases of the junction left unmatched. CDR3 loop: CASSYSLQGSEQYF. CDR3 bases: TGTGCCAGCAGTTACTCGCTACAGGGGAGCGAGCAGTACTTC.

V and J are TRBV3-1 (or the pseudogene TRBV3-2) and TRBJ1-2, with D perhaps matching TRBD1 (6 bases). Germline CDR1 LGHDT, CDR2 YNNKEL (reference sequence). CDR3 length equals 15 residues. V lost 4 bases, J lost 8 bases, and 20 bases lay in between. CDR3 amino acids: CASSPPGTNIPGYTF. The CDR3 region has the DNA TGTGCCAGCAGCCCTCCAGGGACAAACATTCCCGGCTACACCTTC.

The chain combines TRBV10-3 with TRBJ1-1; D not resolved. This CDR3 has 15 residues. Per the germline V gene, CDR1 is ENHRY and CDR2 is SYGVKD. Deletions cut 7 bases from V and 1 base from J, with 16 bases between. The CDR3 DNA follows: TGTGCCATCATCTCAGAGGACGGAGGGAACACTGAAGCTTTCTTT. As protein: CAIISEDGGNTEAFF.

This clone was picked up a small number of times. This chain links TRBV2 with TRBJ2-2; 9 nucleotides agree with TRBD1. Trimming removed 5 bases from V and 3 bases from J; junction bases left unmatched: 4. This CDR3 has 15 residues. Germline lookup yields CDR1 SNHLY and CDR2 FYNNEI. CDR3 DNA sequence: TGTGCCAGCAGTCCGGGACAGGGCGACACCGGGGAGCTGTTTTTT. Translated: CASSPGQGDTGELFF.

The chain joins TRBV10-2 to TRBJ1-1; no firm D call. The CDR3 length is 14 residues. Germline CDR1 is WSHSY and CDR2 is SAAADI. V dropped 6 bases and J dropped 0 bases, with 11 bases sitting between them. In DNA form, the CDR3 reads TGCGCCAGCAGCCTCCAGTTCATGAACACTGAAGCTTTCTTT. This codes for CASSLQFMNTEAFF.

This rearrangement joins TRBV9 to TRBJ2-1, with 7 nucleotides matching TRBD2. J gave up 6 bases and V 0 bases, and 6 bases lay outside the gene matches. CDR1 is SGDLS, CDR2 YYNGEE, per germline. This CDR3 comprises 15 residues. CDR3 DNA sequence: TGTGCCAGCAGCGTAGAAGCGGGGATCACCAATGAGCAGTTCTTC. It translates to CASSVEAGITNEQFF.

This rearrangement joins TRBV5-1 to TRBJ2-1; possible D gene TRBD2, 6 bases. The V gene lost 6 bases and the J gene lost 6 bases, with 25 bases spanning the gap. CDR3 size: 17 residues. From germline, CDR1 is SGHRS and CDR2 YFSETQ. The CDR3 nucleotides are TGCGCCAGCAAGGACGCTGTAGGCGGGATAAGGGCCAATGAGCAGTTCTTC. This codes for CASKDAVGGIRANEQFF. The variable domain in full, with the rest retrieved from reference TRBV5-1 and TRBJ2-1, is KAGVTQTPRYLIKTRGQQVTLSCSPISGHRSVSWYQQTPGQGLQFLFEYFSETQRNKGNFPGRFSGRQFSNSRSEMNVSTLELGDSALYLCASKDAVGGIRANEQFFGPGTRLTVL.

In nucleotides, the CDR3 is TGTGCCATCAGGGGCTCCACTTCCTACGAGCAGTACTTC. This sequence encodes CAIRGSTSYEQYF. The chain combines TRBV10-3 with TRBJ2-7; D call uncertain. The V gene's germline CDR1 is ENHRY and CDR2 SYGVKD. This CDR3 is 13 amino acids long. Trimming cost V 6 bases and J 1 base, with 10 bases left between them.

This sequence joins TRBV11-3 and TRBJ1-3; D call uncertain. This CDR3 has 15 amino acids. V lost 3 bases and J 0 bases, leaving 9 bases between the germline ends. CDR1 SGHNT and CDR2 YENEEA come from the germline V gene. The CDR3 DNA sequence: TGTGCCAGCAGCTTTGGAGGGAACTCTGGAAACACCATATATTTT. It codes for CASSFGGNSGNTIYF.

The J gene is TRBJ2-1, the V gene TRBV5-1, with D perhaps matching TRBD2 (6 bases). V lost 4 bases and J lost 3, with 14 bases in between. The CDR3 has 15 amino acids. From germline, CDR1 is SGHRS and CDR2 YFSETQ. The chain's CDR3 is CASSRGGAGYNEQFF. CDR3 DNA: TGCGCCAGCAGCCGGGGAGGTGCGGGCTACAATGAGCAGTTCTTC.

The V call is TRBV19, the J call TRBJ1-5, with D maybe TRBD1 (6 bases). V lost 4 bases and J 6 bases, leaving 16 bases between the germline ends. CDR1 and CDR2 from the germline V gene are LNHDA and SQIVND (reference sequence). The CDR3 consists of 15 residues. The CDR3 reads CASSTSSTGTQPQHF. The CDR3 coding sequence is TGTGCCAGTAGTACTTCCAGCACAGGGACTCAGCCCCAGCATTTT.

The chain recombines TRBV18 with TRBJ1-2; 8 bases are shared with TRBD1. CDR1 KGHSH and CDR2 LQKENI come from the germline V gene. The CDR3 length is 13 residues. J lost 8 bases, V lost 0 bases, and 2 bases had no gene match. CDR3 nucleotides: TGTGCCAGCTCACCACCGGACAGGGCCGGCTACACCTTC. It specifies CASSPPDRAGYTF.

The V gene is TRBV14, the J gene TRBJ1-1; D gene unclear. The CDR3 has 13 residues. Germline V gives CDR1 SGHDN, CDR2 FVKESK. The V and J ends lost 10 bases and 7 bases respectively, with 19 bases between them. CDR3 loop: CATRSSGEIEAFF. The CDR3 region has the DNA TGTGCCACCCGTTCAAGTGGGGAGATTGAAGCTTTCTTT.

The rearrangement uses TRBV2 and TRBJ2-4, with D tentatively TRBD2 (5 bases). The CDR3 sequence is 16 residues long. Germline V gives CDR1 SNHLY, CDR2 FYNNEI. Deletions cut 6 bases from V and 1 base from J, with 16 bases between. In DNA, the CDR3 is TGTGCCAGCAGAGCCGGGATAACGGCGGCCAAAAACATTCAGTACTTC. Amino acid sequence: CASRAGITAAKNIQYF. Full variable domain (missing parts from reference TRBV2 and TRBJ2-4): EPEVTQTPSHQVTQMGQEVILRCVPISNHLYFYWYRQILGQKVEFLVSFYNNEISEKSEIFDDQFSVERPDGSNFTLKIRSTKLEDSAMYFCASRAGITAAKNIQYFGAGTRLSVL.

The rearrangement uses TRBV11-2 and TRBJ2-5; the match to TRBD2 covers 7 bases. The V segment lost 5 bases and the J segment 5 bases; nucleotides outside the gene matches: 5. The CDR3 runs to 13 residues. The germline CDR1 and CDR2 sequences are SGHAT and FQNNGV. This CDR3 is CASSELARETQYF. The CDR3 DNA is TGTGCCAGCAGCGAACTAGCGCGGGAGACCCAGTACTTC.

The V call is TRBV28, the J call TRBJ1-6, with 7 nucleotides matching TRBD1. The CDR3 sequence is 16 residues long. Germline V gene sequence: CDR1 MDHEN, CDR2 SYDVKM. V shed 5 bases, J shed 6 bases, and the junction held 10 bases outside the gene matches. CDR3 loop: CASSRPTGFGNSPLHF. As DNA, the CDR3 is TGTGCCAGCAGTCGGCCGACAGGGTTCGGTAATTCACCCCTCCACTTT. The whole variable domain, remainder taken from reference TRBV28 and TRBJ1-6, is DVKVTQSSRYLVKRTGEKVFLECVQDMDHENMFWYRQDPGLGLRLIYFSYDVKMKEKGDIPEGYSVSREKKERFSLILESASTNQTSMYLCASSRPTGFGNSPLHFGNGTRLTVT.

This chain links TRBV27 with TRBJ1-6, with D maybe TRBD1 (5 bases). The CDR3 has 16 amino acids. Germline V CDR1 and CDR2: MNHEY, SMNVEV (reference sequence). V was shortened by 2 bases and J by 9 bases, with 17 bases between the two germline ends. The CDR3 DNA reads TGTGCCAGCAGTTTAAGGGACCCCGGGAGGACTTCACCCCTCCACTTT. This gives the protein CASSLRDPGRTSPLHF.

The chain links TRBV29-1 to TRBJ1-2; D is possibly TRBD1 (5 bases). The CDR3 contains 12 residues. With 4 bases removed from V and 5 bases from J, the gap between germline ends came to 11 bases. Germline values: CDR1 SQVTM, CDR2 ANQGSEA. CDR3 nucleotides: TGCAGCGTTGTTAGGCAGGGATATGGCTACACCTTC. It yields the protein CSVVRQGYGYTF.

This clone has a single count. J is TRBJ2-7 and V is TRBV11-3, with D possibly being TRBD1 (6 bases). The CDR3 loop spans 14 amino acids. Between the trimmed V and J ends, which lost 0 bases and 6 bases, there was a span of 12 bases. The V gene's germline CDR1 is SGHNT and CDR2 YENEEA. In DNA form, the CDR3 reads TGTGCCAGCAGCTTAGATCCAGGGGCGGGCGAGCAGTACTTC. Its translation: CASSLDPGAGEQYF.

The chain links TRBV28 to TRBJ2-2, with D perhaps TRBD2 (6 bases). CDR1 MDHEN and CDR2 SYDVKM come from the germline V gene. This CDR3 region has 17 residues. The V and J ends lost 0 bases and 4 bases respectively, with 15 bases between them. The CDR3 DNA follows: TGTGCCAGCAGTTTATGGGGGTACGGGGGAGGCACCGGGGAGCTGTTTTTT. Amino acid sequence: CASSLWGYGGGTGELFF. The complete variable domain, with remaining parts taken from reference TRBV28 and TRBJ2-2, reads DVKVTQSSRYLVKRTGEKVFLECVQDMDHENMFWYRQDPGLGLRLIYFSYDVKMKEKGDIPEGYSVSREKKERFSLILESASTNQTSMYLCASSLWGYGGGTGELFFGEGSRLTVL.

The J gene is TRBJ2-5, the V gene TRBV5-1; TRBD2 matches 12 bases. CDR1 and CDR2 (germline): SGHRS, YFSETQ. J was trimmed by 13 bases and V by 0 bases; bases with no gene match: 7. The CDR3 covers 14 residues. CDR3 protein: CASSLEASGGAGYF. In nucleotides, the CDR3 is TGCGCCAGCAGCTTGGAGGCTAGCGGGGGGGCCGGGTACTTC. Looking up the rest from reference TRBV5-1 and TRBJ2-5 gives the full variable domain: KAGVTQTPRYLIKTRGQQVTLSCSPISGHRSVSWYQQTPGQGLQFLFEYFSETQRNKGNFPGRFSGRQFSNSRSEMNVSTLELGDSALYLCASSLEASGGAGYFGPGTRLLVL.

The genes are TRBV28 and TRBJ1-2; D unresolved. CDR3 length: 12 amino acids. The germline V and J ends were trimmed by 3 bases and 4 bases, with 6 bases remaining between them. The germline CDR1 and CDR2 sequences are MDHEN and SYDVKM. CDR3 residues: CASSFPFYGYTF. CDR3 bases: TGTGCCAGCAGTTTTCCTTTCTATGGCTACACCTTC.

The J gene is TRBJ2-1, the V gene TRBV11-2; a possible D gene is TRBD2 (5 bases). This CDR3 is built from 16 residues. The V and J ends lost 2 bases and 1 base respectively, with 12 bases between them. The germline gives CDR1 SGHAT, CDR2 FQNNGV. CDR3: CASSLTPKRSYNEQFF. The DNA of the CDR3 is TGTGCCAGCAGCTTAACCCCAAAGCGGTCCTACAATGAGCAGTTCTTC. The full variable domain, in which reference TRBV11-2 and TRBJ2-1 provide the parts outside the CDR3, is EAGVAQSPRYKIIEKRQSVAFWCNPISGHATLYWYQQILGQGPKLLIQFQNNGVVDDSQLPKDRFSAERLKGVDSTLKIQPAKLEDSAVYLCASSLTPKRSYNEQFFGPGTRLTVL.

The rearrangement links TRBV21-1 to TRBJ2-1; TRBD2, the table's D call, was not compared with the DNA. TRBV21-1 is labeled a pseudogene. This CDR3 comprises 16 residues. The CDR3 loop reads CASSKGASVGSNEQFF. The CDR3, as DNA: TGTGCCAGCAGCAAAGGGGCTAGCGTAGGTAGCAATGAGCAGTTCTTC.

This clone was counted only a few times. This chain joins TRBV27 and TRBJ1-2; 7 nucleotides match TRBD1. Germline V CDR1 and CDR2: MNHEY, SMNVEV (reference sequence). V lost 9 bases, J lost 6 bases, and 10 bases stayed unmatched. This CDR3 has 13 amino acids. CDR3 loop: CARGLGTVHGYTF. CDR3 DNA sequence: TGTGCCAGAGGGTTGGGGACAGTCCATGGCTACACCTTC.

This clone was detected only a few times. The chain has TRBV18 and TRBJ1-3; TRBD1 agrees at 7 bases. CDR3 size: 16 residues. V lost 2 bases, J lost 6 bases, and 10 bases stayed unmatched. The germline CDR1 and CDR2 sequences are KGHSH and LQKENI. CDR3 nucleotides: TGTGCCAGCTCACCAACAAACAGGGGAGAAGTAAACACCATATATTTT. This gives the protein CASSPTNRGEVNTIYF.